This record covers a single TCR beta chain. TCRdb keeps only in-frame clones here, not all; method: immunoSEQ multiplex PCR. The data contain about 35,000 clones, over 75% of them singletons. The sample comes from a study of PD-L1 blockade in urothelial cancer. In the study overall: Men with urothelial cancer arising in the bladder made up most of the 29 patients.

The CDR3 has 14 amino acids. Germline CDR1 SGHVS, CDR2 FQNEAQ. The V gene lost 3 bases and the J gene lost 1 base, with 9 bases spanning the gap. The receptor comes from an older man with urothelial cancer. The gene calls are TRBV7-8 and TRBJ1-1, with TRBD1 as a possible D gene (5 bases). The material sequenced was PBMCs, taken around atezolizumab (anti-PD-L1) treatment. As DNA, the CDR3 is TGTGCCAGCAGCTTTTCTACAGGGAACACTGAAGCTTTCTTT. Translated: CASSFSTGNTEAFF.